One T cell receptor (beta chain) is described in this entry. This CDR3 contains 15 residues. The germline CDR1 and CDR2 sequences are SGDLS and YYNGEE. V was clipped by 3 bases and J by 5 bases; unmatched bases: 10. The data originate from a study of T cell changes during pregnancy in multiple sclerosis. Sequenced by immunoSEQ multiplex PCR; TCRdb stores in-frame clones only, minus some. The data show around 110,000 clones, with 85% to 95% seen just once and roughly 1.5% held by the top ten. V is TRBV9 and J is TRBJ2-5; 7 bases map to TRBD1. Sequencing used peripheral blood, obtained after pregnancy. The source is a female donor with multiple sclerosis, enrolled in a pregnancy study. The CDR3 region is CASSEGAEPEETQYF. The CDR3 DNA is TGTGCCAGCAGCGAGGGGGCCGAACCCGAGGAGACCCAGTACTTC.